The 16 T cell receptor beta chains reported below all come from one sample, sequenced in a study of tissue T cells after allogeneic stem cell transplantation. Sample time point: mouse harvest day 7 after allogeneic transplant. Mouse grafts combined 10^7 T-cell-depleted bone marrow cells with 10^6 splenic CD5+ T cells. Repertoires were generated with immunoSEQ multiplex PCR, while TCRdb's copy carries only in-frame clones and drops some. The table includes 10,000 or so clones, more than 30% detected once. Sequences were obtained from skin. Receptor source: a female BALB/c mouse given C57BL/6 T cells with graft-versus-host disease after an allogeneic hematopoietic cell transplant.

This clone was observed a handful of times. The gene names here belong to mouse. The observed sequence ends 1 residue before the CDR3 terminus, with the missing tail filled in from the germline J gene. This chain joins TRBV26 and TRBJ2-7; 9 nucleotides line up with TRBD2. The CDR3 has 15 residues. The junction had 4 bases not matched to a gene; V was cut back by 4 bases and J by 0 bases. Germline V gene lookup returns CDR1 KGHPV and CDR2 FQNQEV (reference sequence). The sequenced part of the CDR3 DNA is TGTGCCAGCAGTCCCGGGACTGGGAGCTCCTATGAACAGTAC. It is translated as CASSPGTGSSYEQY. The whole CDR3 region reads CASSPGTGSSYEQYF. The variable domain in full, with the rest retrieved from reference TRBV26 and TRBJ2-7, is NSKVIQTPRYLVKGQGQKAKMRCIPEKGHPVVFWYQQNKNNEFKFLINFQNQEVLQQIDMTEKRFSAECPSNSPCSLEIQSSEAGDSALYLCASSPGTGSSYEQYFGPGTRLTVL.

Regarding this clone: The gene names given are mouse names. The sequence runs out 1 residue before the end of the CDR3; the remainder is reconstructed from the germline J gene. The chain links TRBV3 to TRBJ1-2; D is undetermined. Trimming left V 4 bases short and J 8 bases short, with 8 bases between. In germline, CDR1 is SNHLY, CDR2 FYNGKV (reference sequence). The CDR3 runs to 11 residues. The CDR3 DNA, read in part, is TGTGCCAGCAGCTCCTCGGGGGACTACACC. Its protein is CASSSSGDYT. The whole CDR3 sequence reads CASSSSGDYTF.

To note about this clone: Genes and germline are mouse. The CDR3 extends 1 residue past the end of the read, so its final part is completed from the germline J gene. The chain employs TRBV1 and TRBJ2-7; D possibly matches TRBD1 or TRBD2 (7 bases each). The CDR3 is 17 residues long. CDR1 NSQYPW and CDR2 LRSPGD come from the germline V gene (reference sequence). Trimming pared 0 bases from V and 0 bases from J, leaving 15 bases between. The CDR3 here is CTCSAEVWGDSSYEQYF. The part of the CDR3 DNA that was read is TGCACCTGCAGTGCAGAAGTTTGGGGGGACAGCTCCTATGAACAGTAC.

The sample holds a few counts of this clone. Genes here carry mouse names. With the read ending 1 residue before the CDR3 end, the germline J gene is used to fill in that end. The chain couples TRBV26 to TRBJ1-3; a weak D match, TRBD1 (6 bases). CDR3 length equals 16 residues. The V gene's germline CDR1 is KGHPV and CDR2 FQNQEV (reference sequence). The germline V and J ends were trimmed by 4 bases and 0 bases, with 13 bases remaining between them. The DNA read from the CDR3 is TGTGCCAGCAGTCCCTGGCAGGGGCTTTCTGGAAATACGCTCTAT. Protein: CASSPWQGLSGNTLY. The entire CDR3 protein reads CASSPWQGLSGNTLYF.

As concerns this clone: These gene names are mouse names. The read halts 1 residue ahead of the CDR3 end, with the missing end drawn from the germline J gene. The gene calls are TRBV12-2 and TRBJ1-2, with TRBD1 matching over 9 bases. Germline loops: CDR1 SGHLS, CDR2 HYDKME. J was trimmed by 4 bases and V by 4 bases; bases with no gene match: 6. This CDR3 is built from 14 residues. This chain's CDR3 is CASSLQGAGSDYTF. The sequenced CDR3 bases are TGTGCCAGCTCCCTACAGGGGGCTGGCTCCGACTACACC.

Worth noting for this clone: The gene names given are mouse names. The DNA ends 1 residue before the CDR3 does, and the rest of the CDR3 is filled in from the germline J gene. This rearrangement joins TRBV26 to TRBJ1-6; D is uncertain. TRBJ1-6 is noted as an ORF with a role that remains uncertain. Trimming stripped 2 bases from V and 0 bases from J, with 5 bases between. Germline CDR1 KGHPV, CDR2 FQNQEV (reference sequence). The length of the CDR3 is 15 residues. Partial CDR3 DNA: TGTGCCAGCAGTCTGGAAAATTCCTATAATTCGCCCCTCTAC. It yields the protein CASSLENSYNSPLY. The whole CDR3 protein reads CASSLENSYNSPLYF.

About this clone: Gene labels here are mouse ones. The sequence runs out 1 residue before the end of the CDR3; the remainder is reconstructed from the germline J gene. The V gene is TRBV26, the J gene TRBJ2-2; 9 bases match TRBD1. Germline-derived CDR1 and CDR2 are KGHPV and FQNQEV (reference sequence). CDR3 length equals 15 residues. The V gene end was trimmed by 5 bases and the J gene end by 1 base; junction bases not matched to a gene: 2. The CDR3 is CASSRDRVNTGQLYF. The sequenced part of the CDR3 DNA is TGTGCCAGCAGTAGGGACAGGGTAAACACCGGGCAGCTCTAC.

Comments on this clone: Gene and germline names: mouse. The CDR3 end falls 1 residue outside the read, so it is completed with the germline J gene. V gene TRBV3 combines with J gene TRBJ2-4; no definite D call. CDR1 is SNHLY, CDR2 FYNGKV, per germline (reference sequence). The V end lost 5 bases, the J end lost 0 bases, and 6 bases lay between the germline ends. This CDR3 region has 13 residues. Incomplete CDR3 DNA: TGTGCCAGCAGCCCCCCTAGTCAAAACACCTTGTAC. The encoded protein is CASSPPSQNTLY. The full CDR3 protein is CASSPPSQNTLYF. Full variable domain (missing parts from reference TRBV3 and TRBJ2-4): GPKVLQIPSHQIIDMGQMVTLNCDPVSNHLYFYWYKQILGQQMEFLVNFYNGKVMEKSKLFKDQFSVERPDGSYFTLKIQPTALEDSAVYFCASSPPSQNTLYFGAGTRLSVL.

As to this clone: Gene names and germline refer to mouse. Sequencing ends 1 residue short of the CDR3 end; the germline J gene provides the rest. This chain uses TRBV26 with TRBJ2-2; no clear D. The V gene's germline CDR1 is KGHPV and CDR2 FQNQEV (reference sequence). V was cut by 2 bases and J by 0 bases, with 4 bases left in between. This CDR3 is 14 amino acids long. The CDR3 bases that were read are TGTGCCAGCAGTCTGACATCAAACACCGGGCAGCTCTAC. Protein: CASSLTSNTGQLY. The full CDR3 sequence reads CASSLTSNTGQLYF.

Concerning this clone itself: All gene names here are mouse names. The read ends 1 residue shy of where the CDR3 ends; the end is completed using the germline J gene. The chain joins TRBV13-2 to TRBJ2-7; unclear D gene. The CDR3 totals 11 residues. Germline CDR1 is NNHNN and CDR2 is SYGAGS (reference sequence). Trimming cost V 3 bases and J 6 bases, with 7 bases left between them. The sequenced part of the CDR3 DNA is TGTGCCAGCGGTGGATATATTGAACAGTAC. This codes for CASGGYIEQY. From start to end, the CDR3 is CASGGYIEQYF.

In regard to this clone: Gene names are the mouse ones. The observed sequence ends 1 residue before the CDR3 terminus, with the missing tail filled in from the germline J gene. The chain links TRBV26 to TRBJ1-2; D is possibly TRBD1 (6 bases). V dropped 6 bases and J dropped 2 bases, with 7 bases sitting between them. The germline V gene has CDR1 KGHPV and CDR2 FQNQEV (reference sequence). The CDR3 is 12 amino acids. Partial CDR3 DNA: TGTGCCAGCAGGCAGGGGAACTCCGACTACACC. It specifies CASRQGNSDYT. The full CDR3 protein is CASRQGNSDYTF.

Judged by abundance, this clone is medium-sized (0.01 to 0.1%). The genes and germline here are from mouse. With the read ending 1 residue before the CDR3 end, the germline J gene is used to fill in that end. V and J are TRBV3 and TRBJ2-7, with 10 bases identical to TRBD1. Germline assignment: CDR1 SNHLY and CDR2 FYNGKV (reference sequence). J gave up 4 bases and V 4 bases, and 1 base lay outside the gene matches. The CDR3 spans 13 residues. The part of the CDR3 DNA that was read is TGTGCCAGCAGCTCGGGACAGGGGTATGAACAGTAC. Its translation: CASSSGQGYEQY. The full CDR3 protein reads CASSSGQGYEQYF.

Of note for this clone: These gene names are mouse names. Coverage ceases 1 residue before the CDR3 finishes, and the germline J gene fills in the end. The chain is built from TRBV29 and TRBJ2-1; 8 bases fit TRBD1. The V and J ends lost 8 bases and 3 bases, in that order; junction bases with no gene match: 6. The length of the CDR3 is 14 residues. Germline CDR1 MSHET, CDR2 SYDVDS. CDR3 DNA, as far as it was read: TGTGCTAGCGACTCAGGGGGCGGCTATGCTGAGCAGTTC. It translates to CASDSGGGYAEQF. The entire CDR3 protein is CASDSGGGYAEQFF.

Note on this clone: The genes and germline here are from mouse. Read sequence stops 1 residue before the CDR3 end, and the germline J gene provides the missing end. This rearrangement joins TRBV17 to TRBJ2-2; D might be TRBD1 (5 bases). CDR3 length: 13 amino acids. The V end lost 4 bases, the J end lost 3 bases, and 6 bases lay between the germline ends. Germline V gene lookup returns CDR1 MNHDT and CDR2 YYDKIL. CDR3 region: CASSTRDTGQLYF. The CDR3 DNA, read in part, is TGTGCTAGCAGTACCAGGGACACCGGGCAGCTCTAC. The full variable domain, in which reference TRBV17 and TRBJ2-2 provide the parts outside the CDR3, is DTTVKQNPRYKLARVGKPVNLICSQTMNHDTMYWYQKKPNQAPKLLLFYYDKILNREADTFEKFQSSRPNNSFCSLYIGSAGLEYSAMYLCASSTRDTGQLYFGEGSKLTVL.

In this sample, this clone turned up a few times. Gene names and germline refer to mouse. From the germline J gene comes the end of the CDR3, since the read stops 1 residue before it. The V call is TRBV26, the J call TRBJ2-5, with D possibly matching TRBD2 (5 bases). This CDR3 is 14 amino acids long. Germline CDR1 is KGHPV and CDR2 is FQNQEV (reference sequence). Trimming took 1 base from V and 0 from J, leaving 5 bases between them. The CDR3 region is CASSLLGNQDTQYF. The DNA read from the CDR3 is TGTGCCAGCAGTCTGTTGGGGAACCAAGACACCCAGTAC.

This clone has just a few counts. Any gene name here is a mouse gene name. The CDR3 end is not reached by the read, which stops 1 residue before it; the germline J gene fills it in. The chain joins TRBV26 to TRBJ2-5, with a tentative D call TRBD1 (5 bases). Germline V gene sequence: CDR1 KGHPV, CDR2 FQNQEV (reference sequence). V gave up 3 bases and J gave up 0 bases, with 7 bases separating them. The CDR3 has 14 amino acids. Partial CDR3 DNA: TGTGCCAGCAGTCTACAGGCTAACCAAGACACCCAGTAC. Translation: CASSLQANQDTQY. The full-length CDR3 reads as CASSLQANQDTQYF.